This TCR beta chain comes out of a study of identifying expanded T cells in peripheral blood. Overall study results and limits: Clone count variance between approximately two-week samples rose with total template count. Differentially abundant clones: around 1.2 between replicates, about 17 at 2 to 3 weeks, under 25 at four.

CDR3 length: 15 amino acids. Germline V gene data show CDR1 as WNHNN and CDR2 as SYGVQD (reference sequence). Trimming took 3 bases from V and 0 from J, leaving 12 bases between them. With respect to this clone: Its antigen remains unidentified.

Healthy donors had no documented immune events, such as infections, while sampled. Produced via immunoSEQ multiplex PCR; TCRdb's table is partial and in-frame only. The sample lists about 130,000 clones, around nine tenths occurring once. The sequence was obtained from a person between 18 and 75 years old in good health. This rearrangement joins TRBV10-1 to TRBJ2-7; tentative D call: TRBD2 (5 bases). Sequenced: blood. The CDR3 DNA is TGCGCCAGCAGTGAAAGAAGCGCGGGCTCCTACGAGCAGTACTTC. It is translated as CASSERSAGSYEQYF.